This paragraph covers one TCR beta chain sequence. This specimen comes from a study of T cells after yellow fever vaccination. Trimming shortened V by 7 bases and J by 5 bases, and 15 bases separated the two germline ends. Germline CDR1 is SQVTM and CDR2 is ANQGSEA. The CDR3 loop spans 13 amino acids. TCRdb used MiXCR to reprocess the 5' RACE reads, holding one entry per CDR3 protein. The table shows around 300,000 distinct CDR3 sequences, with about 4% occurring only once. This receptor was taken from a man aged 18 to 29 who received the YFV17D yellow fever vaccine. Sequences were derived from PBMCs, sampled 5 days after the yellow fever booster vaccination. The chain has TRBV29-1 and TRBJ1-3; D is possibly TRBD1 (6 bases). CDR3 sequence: CSATGSRRNTIYF. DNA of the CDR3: TGCAGCGCCACAGGGTCGAGGCGAAACACCATATATTTT.